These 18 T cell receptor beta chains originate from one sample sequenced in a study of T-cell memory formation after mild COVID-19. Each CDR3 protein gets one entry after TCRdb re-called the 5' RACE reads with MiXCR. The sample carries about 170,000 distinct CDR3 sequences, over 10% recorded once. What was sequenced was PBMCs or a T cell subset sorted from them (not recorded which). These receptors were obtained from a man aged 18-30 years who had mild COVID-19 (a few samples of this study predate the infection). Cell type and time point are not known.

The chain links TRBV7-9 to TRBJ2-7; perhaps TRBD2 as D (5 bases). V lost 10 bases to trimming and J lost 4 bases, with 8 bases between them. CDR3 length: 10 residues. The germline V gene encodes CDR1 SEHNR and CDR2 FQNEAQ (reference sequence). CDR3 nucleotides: TGTGCCATTACGGGATACGAGCAGTACTTC. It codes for CAITGYEQYF.

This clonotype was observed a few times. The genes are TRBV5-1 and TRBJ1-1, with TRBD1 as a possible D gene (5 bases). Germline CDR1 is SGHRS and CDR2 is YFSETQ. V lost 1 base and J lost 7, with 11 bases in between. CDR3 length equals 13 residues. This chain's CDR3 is CASSLLRGREAFF. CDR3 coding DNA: TGCGCCAGCAGCTTGCTCCGGGGCCGTGAAGCTTTCTTT.

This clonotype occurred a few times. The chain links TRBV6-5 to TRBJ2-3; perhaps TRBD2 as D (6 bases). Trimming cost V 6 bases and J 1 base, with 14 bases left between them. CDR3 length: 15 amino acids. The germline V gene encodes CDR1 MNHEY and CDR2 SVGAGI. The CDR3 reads CASSKHSGGTDTQYF. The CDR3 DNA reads TGTGCCAGCAGCAAGCACTCGGGGGGCACAGATACGCAGTATTTT.

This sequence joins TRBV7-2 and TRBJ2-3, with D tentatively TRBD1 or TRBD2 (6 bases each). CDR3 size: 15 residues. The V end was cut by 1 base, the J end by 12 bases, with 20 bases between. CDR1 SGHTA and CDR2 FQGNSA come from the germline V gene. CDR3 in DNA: TGTGCCAGCAGCTTAGGAGGGGGGACAAACCCGCCCCAGTATTTT. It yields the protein CASSLGGGTNPPQYF.

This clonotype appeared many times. As DNA, the CDR3 is TGCGCCAGCAGCCAGCGGGGAAGCACAGATACGCAGTATTTT. Translation gives CASSQRGSTDTQYF. This chain uses TRBV4-1 with TRBJ2-3, with a possible D match to TRBD2 (6 bases). The length of the CDR3 is 14 residues. V lost 3 bases and J lost 0, with 7 bases in between. Germline V gives CDR1 MGHRA, CDR2 YSYEKL.

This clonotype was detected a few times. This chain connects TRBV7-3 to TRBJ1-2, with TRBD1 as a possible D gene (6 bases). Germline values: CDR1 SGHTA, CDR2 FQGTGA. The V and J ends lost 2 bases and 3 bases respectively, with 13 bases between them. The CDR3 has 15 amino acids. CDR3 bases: TGTGCCAGCAGCTTAGGCCAGGGACACGACTATGGCTACACCTTC. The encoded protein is CASSLGQGHDYGYTF.

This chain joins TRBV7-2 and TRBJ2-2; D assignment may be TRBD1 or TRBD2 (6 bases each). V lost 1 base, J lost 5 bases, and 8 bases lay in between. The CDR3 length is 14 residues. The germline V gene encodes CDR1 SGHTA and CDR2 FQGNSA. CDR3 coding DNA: TGTGCCAGCAGCTTAGAGGGGGGTACCGGGGAGCTGTTTTTT. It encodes CASSLEGGTGELFF.

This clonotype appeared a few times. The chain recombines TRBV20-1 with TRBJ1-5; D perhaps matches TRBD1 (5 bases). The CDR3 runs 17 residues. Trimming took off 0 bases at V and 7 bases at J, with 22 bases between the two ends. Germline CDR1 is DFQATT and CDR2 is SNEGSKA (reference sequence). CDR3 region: CSARDPGGGVARQPQHF. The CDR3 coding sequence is TGCAGTGCTAGAGATCCCGGCGGGGGGGTAGCGCGGCAGCCCCAGCATTTT.

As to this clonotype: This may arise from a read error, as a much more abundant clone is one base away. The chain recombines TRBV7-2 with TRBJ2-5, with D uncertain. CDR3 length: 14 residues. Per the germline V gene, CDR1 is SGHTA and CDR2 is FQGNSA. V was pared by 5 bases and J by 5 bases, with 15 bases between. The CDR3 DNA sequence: TGTGCCAGCAGCGTAAAGGGCGTTGGTGAGACCCAGTACTTC. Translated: CASSVKGVGETQYF.

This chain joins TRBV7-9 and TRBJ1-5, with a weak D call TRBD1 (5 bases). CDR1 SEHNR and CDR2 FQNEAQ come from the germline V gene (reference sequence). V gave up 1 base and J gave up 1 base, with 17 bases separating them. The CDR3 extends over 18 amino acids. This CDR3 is CASSLVQSGTGSNQPQHF. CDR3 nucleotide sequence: TGTGCCAGCAGCTTAGTTCAATCGGGGACGGGGAGCAATCAGCCCCAGCATTTT.

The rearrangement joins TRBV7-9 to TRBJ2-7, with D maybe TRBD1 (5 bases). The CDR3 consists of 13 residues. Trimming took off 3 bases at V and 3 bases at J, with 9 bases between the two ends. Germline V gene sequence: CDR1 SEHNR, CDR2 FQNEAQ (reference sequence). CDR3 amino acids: CASSFRQGYEQYF. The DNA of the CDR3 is TGTGCCAGCAGCTTTCGCCAGGGCTACGAGCAGTACTTC.

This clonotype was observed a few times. The CDR3 nucleotides are TGCGCCAGCGGCCTAGCGGGGGCCGGGGATACGCAGTATTTT. Its translation is CASGLAGAGDTQYF. The chain employs TRBV5-1 and TRBJ2-3, with TRBD2 identical over 10 bases. Germline CDR1 is SGHRS and CDR2 is YFSETQ. V shed 7 bases and J 6 bases; nucleotides not matched to a gene: 8. The CDR3 is made up of 14 amino acids. Combining the CDR3 with reference TRBV5-1 and TRBJ2-3 gives the whole variable domain KAGVTQTPRYLIKTRGQQVTLSCSPISGHRSVSWYQQTPGQGLQFLFEYFSETQRNKGNFPGRFSGRQFSNSRSEMNVSTLELGDSALYLCASGLAGAGDTQYFGPGTRLTVL.

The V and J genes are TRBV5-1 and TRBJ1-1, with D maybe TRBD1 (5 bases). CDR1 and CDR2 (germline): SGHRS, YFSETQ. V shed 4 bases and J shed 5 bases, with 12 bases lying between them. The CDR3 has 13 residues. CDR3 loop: CASSPEGLTEAFF. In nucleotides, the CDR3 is TGCGCCAGCAGCCCTGAGGGGTTGACTGAAGCTTTCTTT.

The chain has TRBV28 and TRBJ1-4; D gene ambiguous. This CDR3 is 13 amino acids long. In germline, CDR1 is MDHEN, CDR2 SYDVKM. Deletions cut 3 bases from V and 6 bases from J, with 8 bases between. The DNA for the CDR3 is TGTGCCAGCAGTTTTCCGAGGGATGAAAAACTGTTTTTT. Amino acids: CASSFPRDEKLFF.

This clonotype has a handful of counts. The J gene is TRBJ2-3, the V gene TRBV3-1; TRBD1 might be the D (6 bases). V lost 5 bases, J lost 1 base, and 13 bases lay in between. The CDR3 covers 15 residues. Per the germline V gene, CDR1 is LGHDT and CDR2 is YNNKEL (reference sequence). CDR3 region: CASSSRGKGTDTQYF. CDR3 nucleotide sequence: TGTGCCAGCAGCTCCAGGGGCAAGGGCACAGATACGCAGTATTTT.

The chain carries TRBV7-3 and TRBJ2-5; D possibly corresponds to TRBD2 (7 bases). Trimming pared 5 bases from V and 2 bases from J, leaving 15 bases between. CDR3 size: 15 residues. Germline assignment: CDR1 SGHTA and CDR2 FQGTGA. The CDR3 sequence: CASSRAGARQETQYF. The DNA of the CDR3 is TGTGCCAGCAGCCGGGCGGGGGCTCGGCAAGAGACCCAGTACTTC. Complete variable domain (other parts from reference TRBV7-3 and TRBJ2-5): GAGVSQTPSNKVTEKGKYVELRCDPISGHTALYWYRQSLGQGPEFLIYFQGTGAADDSGLPNDRFFAVRPEGSVSTLKIQRTERGDSAVYLCASSRAGARQETQYFGPGTRLLVL.

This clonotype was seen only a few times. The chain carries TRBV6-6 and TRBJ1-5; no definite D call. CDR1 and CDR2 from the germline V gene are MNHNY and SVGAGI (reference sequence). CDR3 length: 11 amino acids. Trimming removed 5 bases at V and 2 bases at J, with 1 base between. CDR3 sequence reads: CASSGNQPQHF. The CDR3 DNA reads TGTGCCAGCAGTGGCAATCAGCCCCAGCATTTT.

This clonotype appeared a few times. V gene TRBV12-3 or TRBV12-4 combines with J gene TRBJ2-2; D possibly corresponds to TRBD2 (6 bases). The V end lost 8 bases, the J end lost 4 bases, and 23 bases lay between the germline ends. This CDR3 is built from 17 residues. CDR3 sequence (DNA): TGTGCCAGCCCCTCGGGGAGGAGCACCGGGGGCACCGGGGAGCTGTTTTTT. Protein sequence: CASPSGRSTGGTGELFF.